This T cell receptor (beta chain) was retrieved from a study of CD8 T cells in ankylosing spondylitis. This clonotype was seen repeatedly, ten times or more. No antigen is known for it. Study-level findings and limits: Ankylosing spondylitis blood seemed to carry a telltale TCR beta motif made of under 10 highly homologous variants.

One entry per CDR3 protein results from TCRdb running MiXCR on the 5' RACE reads. The top ten hold 0.51% of the sample, which has some 840,000 distinct CDR3 sequences, about 11% seen once. The trim removed 4 bases at V and 0 bases at J, leaving 5 bases unmatched. Germline V gene lookup returns CDR1 ENHRY and CDR2 SYGVKD. CDR3 length: 16 residues. The genes are TRBV10-3 and TRBJ2-7, with 11 nucleotides matching TRBD1. Sequenced: blood, either unsorted or a sorted T cell fraction (not recorded which). This clonotype originated in a male donor with ankylosing spondylitis. CDR3 residues: CAISVLDRGHSYEQYF. The CDR3 nucleotides read TGTGCCATCAGTGTGTTGGACAGGGGGCACTCCTACGAGCAGTACTTC.